The sequence of this T cell receptor beta chain was determined in a study of patients and donors after allogeneic stem cell transplantation. In TCRdb, the RT-PCR reads were re-called with MiXCR into one record per CDR3 protein. The sample has about 31,000 distinct CDR3 sequences, about 6.8% seen once. The table lists this clonotype with a few counts. Germline assignment: CDR1 MNHEY and CDR2 SVGEGT. The CDR3 spans 14 residues. J gave up 3 bases and V 6 bases, and 3 bases lay outside the gene matches. This clonotype was sampled from a human donor who was either an allogeneic HSCT recipient or a stem cell or donor lymphocyte infusion donor (not recorded which). It is not recorded whose cells these are; they may come from a transplant donor. Sequencing was done on a sample of blood, either unsorted or a sorted T cell fraction (not recorded which). The rearrangement links TRBV6-2 or TRBV6-3 to TRBJ2-7; 12 nucleotides match TRBD2. CDR3 DNA: TGTGCCAGCAGGAGGACTAGCGGGAACTACGAGCAGTACTTC. It yields the protein CASRRTSGNYEQYF.